Presented here are 26 T cell receptor beta chains from one specimen sequenced in a study of siplizumab effects on memory and regulatory T cells. Generated by immunoSEQ multiplex PCR, the TCRdb table keeps only in-frame clones and is missing some. The sample contains approximately 94,000 clones, roughly 96% of which appear only once. The sequenced sample was naive CD4+ T cells sorted from blood. The receptors derive from a human donor in good health.

The gene calls are TRBV7-3 and TRBJ1-1; the D gene is possibly TRBD1 (6 bases). There are 13 residues in the CDR3. V was clipped by 4 bases and J by 5 bases, with 11 bases between them. The V gene's germline CDR1 is SGHTA and CDR2 FQGTGA. The CDR3 region has the DNA TGTGCCAGCAGCTCAACAGGGAGAACTGAAGCTTTCTTT. It specifies CASSSTGRTEAFF.

The chain combines TRBV5-1 with TRBJ1-3; D not certain. This CDR3 comprises 15 residues. Between the trimmed V and J ends, which lost 4 bases and 4 bases, there was a span of 15 bases. Per germline, CDR1 SGHRS and CDR2 YFSETQ. CDR3 residues: CASSPEVLGGNTIYF. CDR3 nucleotides: TGCGCCAGCAGCCCCGAAGTCTTGGGGGGAAACACCATATATTTT.

The chain recombines TRBV19 with TRBJ1-3; 9 nucleotides line up with TRBD1. The CDR3 covers 13 residues. Germline CDR1 and CDR2: LNHDA and SQIVND (reference sequence). The V gene end was trimmed by 9 bases and the J gene end by 0 bases; junction bases not matched to a gene: 0. CDR3 in amino acids: CARTGGSGNTIYF. The CDR3 DNA reads TGTGCCAGGACAGGGGGCTCTGGAAACACCATATATTTT.

The chain is built from TRBV9 and TRBJ2-1; 9 positions agree with TRBD2. This CDR3 has 15 amino acids. Per the germline V gene, CDR1 is SGDLS and CDR2 is YYNGEE. Losses at the gene ends were 3 bases for V and 6 bases for J; bases not matched to a gene: 7. This CDR3 is CASSARGGSFNEQFF. The CDR3 DNA reads as TGTGCCAGCAGCGCGCGGGGGGGCAGTTTCAATGAGCAGTTCTTC.

V usage is TRBV6-6 and J usage is TRBJ2-2; no definite D call. CDR1 is MNHNY and CDR2 is SVGAGI in the germline V gene (reference sequence). Trimming took off 2 bases at V and 6 bases at J, with 4 bases between the two ends. The CDR3 has 12 amino acids. The CDR3 DNA reads TGTGCCAGCAGTTACGGATCCGGGGAGCTGTTTTTT. This sequence encodes CASSYGSGELFF.

This clone was seen a single time. The chain links TRBV19 to TRBJ2-6; tentative D call: TRBD1 (6 bases). Between the trimmed V and J ends, which lost 2 bases and 2 bases, there was a span of 7 bases. The CDR3 has 15 amino acids. Looked up from germline, CDR1 is LNHDA and CDR2 is SQIVND (reference sequence). CDR3 region: CASSIWGPGANVLTF. The CDR3 DNA sequence: TGTGCCAGTAGTATATGGGGGCCTGGGGCCAACGTCCTGACTTTC.

V and J are TRBV7-2 and TRBJ2-1, with 12 bases fitting TRBD2. The germline CDR1 and CDR2 sequences are SGHTA and FQGNSA. CDR3 size: 19 residues. The junction had 21 bases not matched to a gene; V was cut back by 5 bases and J by 10 bases. CDR3 amino acids: CASSLRSGERTSGDREQFF. The DNA of the CDR3 is TGTGCCAGCAGCCTGAGAAGTGGAGAACGGACTAGCGGGGACCGGGAGCAGTTCTTC.

The CDR3 region is CASSYSSRGVNTEAFF. The DNA of the CDR3 is TGTGCCAGCAGTTACTCTTCGCGGGGGGTGAACACTGAAGCTTTCTTT. The chain joins TRBV6-5 to TRBJ1-1; maybe TRBD1 (5 bases). V shed 0 bases and J shed 0 bases, with 11 bases lying between them. This CDR3 contains 16 residues. The V gene's germline CDR1 is MNHEY and CDR2 SVGAGI.

This clone was observed a single time. This chain connects TRBV5-6 to TRBJ1-2; no definite D call. This CDR3 region has 12 residues. Germline values: CDR1 SGHDT, CDR2 YYEEEE. V shed 2 bases and J shed 8 bases, with 10 bases lying between them. CDR3 sequence reads: CASSFSTGGYTF. The CDR3 DNA is TGTGCCAGCAGCTTCTCTACCGGGGGCTACACCTTC.

This clone was counted once. The chain has TRBV11-2 and TRBJ1-1; D unresolved. Looked up from germline, CDR1 is SGHAT and CDR2 is FQNNGV. The V gene lost 3 bases and the J gene lost 1 base, with 6 bases spanning the gap. This CDR3 is built from 13 residues. CDR3 nucleotide sequence: TGTGCCAGCAGCTTCCAGGCGAACACTGAAGCTTTCTTT. It yields the protein CASSFQANTEAFF.

The chain carries TRBV18 and TRBJ2-5; 7 bases are a match to TRBD1. CDR1 is KGHSH, CDR2 LQKENI, per germline. The CDR3 runs to 11 residues. V shed 2 bases, J shed 11 bases, and the junction held 2 bases outside the gene matches. CDR3 region: CASSPDREQYF. The CDR3 coding sequence is TGTGCCAGCTCACCAGACAGGGAGCAGTACTTC.

V usage is TRBV11-2 and J usage is TRBJ2-7, with 9 bases matching TRBD1. The V gene's germline CDR1 is SGHAT and CDR2 FQNNGV. This CDR3 has 14 residues. Trimming at V came to 4 bases and at J to 6 bases, leaving 7 bases not matched to a gene. The CDR3 reads CASSSGTGYPEQYF. The CDR3 nucleotides are TGTGCCAGCAGCTCCGGGACAGGGTATCCCGAGCAGTACTTC. The full variable domain, its missing parts supplied by reference TRBV11-2 and TRBJ2-7, is EAGVAQSPRYKIIEKRQSVAFWCNPISGHATLYWYQQILGQGPKLLIQFQNNGVVDDSQLPKDRFSAERLKGVDSTLKIQPAKLEDSAVYLCASSSGTGYPEQYFGPGTRLTVT.

The V and J genes are TRBV18 and TRBJ2-6; 8 bases match TRBD1. The germline CDR1 and CDR2 sequences are KGHSH and LQKENI. The CDR3 spans 15 residues. V shed 5 bases and J 2 bases; nucleotides not matched to a gene: 2. CDR3 in DNA: TGTGCCAGCTCAGTACAGGGGGCTGGGGCCAACGTCCTGACTTTC. Translating gives CASSVQGAGANVLTF.

The chain carries TRBV28 and TRBJ2-2; TRBD1 might be the D (6 bases). Per the germline V gene, CDR1 is MDHEN and CDR2 is SYDVKM. The CDR3 consists of 16 residues. V lost 7 bases and J 1 base, leaving 16 bases between the germline ends. The CDR3 loop is CASKRMGTLNTGELFF. CDR3 DNA: TGTGCCAGCAAAAGGATGGGGACACTGAACACCGGGGAGCTGTTTTTT.

The chain joins TRBV2 to TRBJ2-7; the match to TRBD1 covers 9 bases. V shed 6 bases, J shed 2 bases, and the junction held 8 bases outside the gene matches. This CDR3 has 15 residues. Germline CDR1 is SNHLY and CDR2 is FYNNEI. The CDR3 reads CASRGARDRAYEQYF. Written as DNA, the CDR3 is TGTGCCAGCAGAGGAGCCCGGGACAGGGCCTACGAGCAGTACTTC.

This sequence joins TRBV6-5 and TRBJ1-1; D remains unclear. With 2 bases removed from V and 0 bases from J, the gap between germline ends came to 7 bases. Germline V gene data show CDR1 as MNHEY and CDR2 as SVGAGI. The CDR3 is 14 residues long. This CDR3 is CASSYGVMNTEAFF. The DNA for the CDR3 is TGTGCCAGCAGTTACGGCGTAATGAACACTGAAGCTTTCTTT.

The gene calls are TRBV7-9 and TRBJ2-7; perhaps D is TRBD1 or TRBD2 (5 bases each). This CDR3 is built from 14 residues. The germline V gene has CDR1 SEHNR and CDR2 FQNEAQ (reference sequence). The V and J ends lost 2 bases and 3 bases respectively, with 11 bases between them. The CDR3 bases are TGTGCCAGCAGCTTAACCGGGACGGACTACGAGCAGTACTTC. This translates into CASSLTGTDYEQYF.

CDR3 DNA: TGTGCCAGCAGTCGGGGGACAGGCTCTGGAAACACCATATATTTT. It translates to CASSRGTGSGNTIYF. This chain joins TRBV25-1 and TRBJ1-3, with 8 bases aligning to TRBD1. Per the germline V gene, CDR1 is MGHDK and CDR2 is SYGVNS. CDR3 length: 15 amino acids. With 5 bases clipped from V and 0 bases from J, the junction kept 3 bases outside the gene matches.

This chain joins TRBV6-6 and TRBJ2-1, with 11 bases matching TRBD2. CDR3 length equals 14 residues. Unmatched junction bases numbered 5, after V lost 10 bases and J lost 3 bases. CDR1 MNHNY and CDR2 SVGAGI come from the germline V gene (reference sequence). DNA for the CDR3: TGTGCCACCAGACTAGCGGGAAACTACAATGAGCAGTTCTTC. This sequence encodes CATRLAGNYNEQFF.

The chain employs TRBV4-1 and TRBJ2-5; 9 nucleotides agree with TRBD2. The CDR3 extends over 16 amino acids. Germline CDR1 and CDR2: MGHRA and YSYEKL. Trimming took 0 bases from V and 2 from J; bases not matched to a gene: 4. The CDR3 loop reads CASSQELAGTQETQYF. In DNA form, the CDR3 reads TGCGCCAGCAGCCAAGAGCTAGCGGGGACGCAAGAGACCCAGTACTTC.

The J gene is TRBJ2-7, the V gene TRBV4-2; either TRBD1 or TRBD2 may fit D (5 bases each). The germline V gene encodes CDR1 LGHNA and CDR2 YNFKEQ. The CDR3 has 14 residues. V was trimmed by 5 bases and J by 0 bases, leaving 11 bases between them. The CDR3 protein is CASSGGYSSYEQYF. For the CDR3, the DNA is TGTGCCAGCAGCGGGGGTTACAGCTCCTACGAGCAGTACTTC.

The J gene is TRBJ1-1, the V gene TRBV7-2; no firm D call. This CDR3 is 12 amino acids long. The V gene lost 1 base and the J gene lost 11 bases, with 11 bases spanning the gap. Per germline, CDR1 SGHTA and CDR2 FQGNSA. The CDR3 nucleotides read TGTGCCAGCAGCTTAGACTTTCGGTTGGCTTTCTTT. It encodes CASSLDFRLAFF.

This chain uses TRBV2 with TRBJ2-2, with D unresolved. This CDR3 comprises 16 residues. V was pared by 2 bases and J by 5 bases, with 15 bases between. Germline V gene lookup returns CDR1 SNHLY and CDR2 FYNNEI. The CDR3, as DNA: TGTGCCAGCAGTGAATTGGGTTTTGTGGGAACCGGGGAGCTGTTTTTT. Amino acid sequence: CASSELGFVGTGELFF.

The V and J genes are TRBV2 and TRBJ1-2; D ambiguous. The CDR3 extends over 13 amino acids. Germline CDR1 and CDR2: SNHLY and FYNNEI. The V and J ends lost 7 bases and 9 bases respectively, with 18 bases between them. The CDR3 protein is CASKGPAVGSYTF. In DNA, the CDR3 is TGTGCCAGCAAGGGTCCCGCGGTAGGGAGCTACACCTTC. The complete variable domain, with remaining parts taken from reference TRBV2 and TRBJ1-2, reads EPEVTQTPSHQVTQMGQEVILRCVPISNHLYFYWYRQILGQKVEFLVSFYNNEISEKSEIFDDQFSVERPDGSNFTLKIRSTKLEDSAMYFCASKGPAVGSYTFGSGTRLTVV.

The V gene is TRBV6-1, the J gene TRBJ2-5; D is perhaps TRBD1 or TRBD2 (5 bases each). The germline CDR1 and CDR2 sequences are MNHNS and SASEGT. The V and J ends lost 3 bases and 7 bases respectively, with 15 bases between them. This CDR3 has 14 residues. CDR3 sequence (DNA): TGTGCCAGCAGTGACAATACGGGACCCGGGACCCAGTACTTC. This gives the protein CASSDNTGPGTQYF.

This sequence joins TRBV25-1 and TRBJ2-1, with 9 bases fitting TRBD1. V shed 6 bases, J shed 4 bases, and the junction held 7 bases outside the gene matches. This CDR3 region has 15 residues. The germline gives CDR1 MGHDK, CDR2 SYGVNS. DNA for the CDR3: TGTGCCAGCAGAGCCGGGACAGGGTCGTACAATGAGCAGTTCTTC. Amino acids: CASRAGTGSYNEQFF.